The rows below give T cell receptor beta chains drawn from one sample of a study of post-analysis software for immune sequencing data. TCRdb re-called the PCR reads through MiXCR, storing one row per CDR3 protein. The sample records roughly 620,000 distinct CDR3 sequences, 40% to 50% being singletons. Sample: blood. These TCRs come from a girl aged 5 to 17 with multiple sclerosis. The CDR3 runs from the conserved cysteine through the conserved F or W. D genes are given only for firm matches. Expanded clones get a size class; other rows say once, few or many, or leave the size out.

clone_size: NA
d_call: NA
v_call: TRBV10-3
j_call: TRBJ2-4
cdr3_nt: TGTGCCATCGGGGGTTCAGGCATTCAGTACTTC
cdr3_aa: CAIGGSGIQYF

clone_size: few
d_call: NA
v_call: TRBV9
j_call: TRBJ2-1
cdr3_nt: TGTGCCAGCAGCGTAGAGCTACTCGCTACCGGTGAGCAGTTCTTC
cdr3_aa: CASSVELLATGEQFF

clone_size: NA
d_call: NA
v_call: TRBV27
j_call: TRBJ1-6
cdr3_nt: TGTGCCAGCAGTTTGTCTCTCAGGTTCGAAGGTTCACCCCTCCACTTT
cdr3_aa: CASSLSLRFEGSPLHF

clone_size: NA
d_call: TRBD2
v_call: TRBV4-1
j_call: TRBJ2-7
cdr3_nt: TGCGCCAGCAGTCGTACACCGGGACTAGCGGGAGGGTACTCCACCTACGAGCAGTACTTC
cdr3_aa: CASSRTPGLAGGYSTYEQYF

clone_size: NA
d_call: NA
v_call: TRBV7-2
j_call: TRBJ2-7
cdr3_nt: TGTGCCAGCTCCAGGGGGGCCCCCTACGAGCAGTACTTC
cdr3_aa: CASSRGAPYEQYF

clone_size: NA
d_call: NA
v_call: TRBV14
j_call: TRBJ2-3
cdr3_nt: TGTGCCAGCAGCCAAGGGACCTATACGCAGTATTTT
cdr3_aa: CASSQGTYTQYF

clone_size: NA
d_call: NA
v_call: TRBV6-6
j_call: TRBJ2-5
cdr3_nt: TGTGCCAGCACCACGGCGGGAGAGACCCAGTACTTC
cdr3_aa: CASTTAGETQYF

clone_size: once
d_call: TRBD2
v_call: TRBV24-1
j_call: TRBJ2-3
cdr3_nt: TGTGCCACCAGCGGACTAGCGGAGGGTTCAGATACGCAGTATTTT
cdr3_aa: CATSGLAEGSDTQYF

clone_size: NA
d_call: NA
v_call: TRBV7-2
j_call: TRBJ2-3
cdr3_nt: TGTGCCAGCAGCCCGAGGGGGGGAGGTACCACAGATACGCAGTATTTT
cdr3_aa: CASSPRGGGTTDTQYF

clone_size: NA
d_call: NA
v_call: TRBV24-1
j_call: TRBJ1-2
cdr3_nt: TGTGCCACCAGTGATTCCGATTTATCGGGGTATTCTAACTATGGCTACACCTTC
cdr3_aa: CATSDSDLSGYSNYGYTF

clone_size: NA
d_call: NA
v_call: TRBV6-2/TRBV6-3
j_call: TRBJ2-3
cdr3_nt: TGTGCCAGCAGGCCTGACAGTGATACGCAGTATTTT
cdr3_aa: CASRPDSDTQYF

clone_size: NA
d_call: TRBD1
v_call: TRBV5-4
j_call: TRBJ2-5
cdr3_nt: TGTGCCAGCAGCTTCACAGGGGGCGAAGAGACCCAGTACTTC
cdr3_aa: CASSFTGGEETQYF

clone_size: NA
d_call: NA
v_call: TRBV7-2
j_call: TRBJ1-5
cdr3_nt: TGTGCCAGCAGCTTAGGCGGGGTTGGGGGCAATCAGCCCCAGCATTTT
cdr3_aa: CASSLGGVGGNQPQHF

clone_size: NA
d_call: TRBD1
v_call: TRBV10-3
j_call: TRBJ2-7
cdr3_nt: TGTGCCATCAGGGGACAGGGGGGGAACTACGAGCAGTACTTC
cdr3_aa: CAIRGQGGNYEQYF

clone_size: many
d_call: NA
v_call: TRBV10-3
j_call: TRBJ1-1
cdr3_nt: TGTGCCATCAGTGAAGGGGCTGGGGGCACTGAAGCTTTCTTT
cdr3_aa: CAISEGAGGTEAFF

clone_size: NA
d_call: TRBD1
v_call: TRBV7-9
j_call: TRBJ2-1
cdr3_nt: TGTGCCAGCAGCGTCCCAAGAGGGGGCGCGCAGTACAATGAGCAGTTCTTC
cdr3_aa: CASSVPRGGAQYNEQFF

clone_size: few
d_call: NA
v_call: TRBV7-9
j_call: TRBJ2-3
cdr3_nt: TGTGCCAGCAGCTTAGCCAGGCCATTCACAGATACGCAGTATTTT
cdr3_aa: CASSLARPFTDTQYF

clone_size: NA
d_call: TRBD2
v_call: TRBV20-1
j_call: TRBJ2-1
cdr3_nt: TGCAGTGCTAGATCCGTGCGTGGGGGGGATGAGCAGTTCTTC
cdr3_aa: CSARSVRGGDEQFF

clone_size: NA
d_call: TRBD2
v_call: TRBV5-6
j_call: TRBJ2-1
cdr3_nt: TGTGCCAGCAGCTTGGTTCCTAGCGGGGCCCACAATGAGCAGTTCTTC
cdr3_aa: CASSLVPSGAHNEQFF

clone_size: few
d_call: TRBD2
v_call: TRBV27
j_call: TRBJ2-1
cdr3_nt: TGTGCCAGCAGCGACGAAGGGACTAGCTCCTACAATGAGCAGTTCTTC
cdr3_aa: CASSDEGTSSYNEQFF

clone_size: once
d_call: TRBD1
v_call: TRBV20-1
j_call: TRBJ1-1
cdr3_nt: TGCAGTGCGCGCAGGGGGAGGACCGAAGCTTTCTTT
cdr3_aa: CSARRGRTEAFF

clone_size: NA
d_call: TRBD2
v_call: TRBV30
j_call: TRBJ2-1
cdr3_nt: TGTGCCTGGAGTGGGGCGGGGGGGATGATGAATGAGCAGTTCTTC
cdr3_aa: CAWSGAGGMMNEQFF

clone_size: NA
d_call: TRBD1
v_call: TRBV6-5
j_call: TRBJ1-6
cdr3_nt: TGTGCCAGCAACCCGGGGGCAGGGGGGAATTCACCCCTCCACTTT
cdr3_aa: CASNPGAGGNSPLHF

clone_size: few
d_call: NA
v_call: TRBV5-1
j_call: TRBJ2-7
cdr3_nt: TGCGCCAGCAGCCCCGCGGGGCCCTACGAGCAGTACTTC
cdr3_aa: CASSPAGPYEQYF

clone_size: few
d_call: NA
v_call: TRBV3-1
j_call: TRBJ1-6
cdr3_nt: TGTGCCAGCAGCCCGGACAGTTCGTTCTATAATTCACCCCTCCACTTT
cdr3_aa: CASSPDSSFYNSPLHF

clone_size: NA
d_call: TRBD1
v_call: TRBV5-1
j_call: TRBJ2-7
cdr3_nt: TGCGCCAGCAGCTTCGACAGGGGGTACTACGAGCAGTACTTC
cdr3_aa: CASSFDRGYYEQYF

clone_size: NA
d_call: NA
v_call: TRBV2
j_call: TRBJ1-2
cdr3_nt: TGTGCCAGCAGTGAACCCTCCGTCAGGACGAGCTATGGCTACACCTTC
cdr3_aa: CASSEPSVRTSYGYTF